Below are 29 T cell receptor beta chains sequenced from a single sample in a study of T cells in Graves' hyperthyroidism and ophthalmopathy. Researchers took RNA transcripts and amplified the TCR beta CDR3 regions from them. The HTBI set primed first-round TCR CDR3 RT-PCR. TCRdb passed the multiplex PCR reads through MiXCR, listing each CDR3 protein once. Of about 840,000 distinct CDR3 sequences listed, roughly 37% are singletons. The sequencing input was blood. These receptors were collected from a man younger than 35 with Graves' hyperthyroidism.

This chain connects TRBV5-1 to TRBJ1-2; D might be TRBD1 (6 bases). The CDR3 length is 15 residues. The germline V gene encodes CDR1 SGHRS and CDR2 YFSETQ. V was trimmed by 1 base and J by 7 bases, leaving 17 bases between them. CDR3 amino acids: CASSLTPGVPLGYTF. CDR3 DNA: TGCGCCAGCAGCTTGACCCCAGGGGTCCCTCTTGGCTACACCTTC.

This clonotype was counted only a few times. The junction differs from germline at one of its ends, possibly a read error. This chain links TRBV7-3 with TRBJ2-2, with 9 bases identical to TRBD2. This CDR3 is built from 17 residues. Looked up from germline, CDR1 is SGHTA and CDR2 is FQGTGA. In DNA form, the CDR3 reads TGCGCCAGCAGCCAAGATCTCGCGGGAGGGATTACCGGGGAGCTGTTTTTT. Its translation: CASSQDLAGGITGELFF.

V gene TRBV25-1 combines with J gene TRBJ1-5; tentatively, D is TRBD1 (6 bases). The CDR3 consists of 13 residues. In germline, CDR1 is MGHDK, CDR2 SYGVNS. CDR3 nucleotide sequence: TGTGCTGTTCGGGACACCGGCAATCAGCCCCAGCATTTT. It translates to CAVRDTGNQPQHF.

This clonotype was recorded many times. The V call is TRBV20-1, the J call TRBJ2-7; weak D call: TRBD1 (6 bases). This CDR3 contains 15 residues. V lost 6 bases to trimming and J lost 0 bases, with 18 bases between them. Looked up from germline, CDR1 is DFQATT and CDR2 is SNEGSKA (reference sequence). The DNA of the CDR3 is TGCAGTGCCCCTAGGTTGGGGGCTAGCTCCTACGAGCAGTACTTC. Translated: CSAPRLGASSYEQYF.

This clonotype appeared many times. The V gene is TRBV2, the J gene TRBJ1-1, with 8 bases lining up with TRBD1. J lost 3 bases, V lost 3 bases, and 15 bases had no gene match. From germline, CDR1 is SNHLY and CDR2 FYNNEI. The CDR3 is 18 amino acids. This CDR3 reads CASSESQGASQPDTEAFF. The CDR3 DNA reads as TGTGCCAGCAGTGAGTCCCAGGGGGCATCCCAGCCGGACACTGAAGCTTTCTTT.

This clonotype was detected ten times or more. CDR3 coding DNA: TGCAGTGCTAGCCGGGAGACCAATCAGCCCCAGCATTTT. This codes for CSASRETNQPQHF. The rearrangement uses TRBV20-1 and TRBJ1-5; D remains unclear. CDR3 size: 13 residues. V was trimmed by 3 bases and J by 3 bases, leaving 9 bases between them. Germline V gene sequence: CDR1 DFQATT, CDR2 SNEGSKA (reference sequence).

This clonotype was counted at least ten times. This chain connects TRBV20-1 to TRBJ1-1; 9 bases are a match to TRBD1. This CDR3 has 17 amino acids. Germline V gene lookup returns CDR1 DFQATT and CDR2 SNEGSKA (reference sequence). Unmatched junction bases numbered 16, after V lost 6 bases and J lost 2 bases. The CDR3 DNA reads as TGCAGTGCGAGGGGAATTAGAAAACAGGGGGCCAACACTGAAGCTTTCTTT. As protein: CSARGIRKQGANTEAFF.

This clonotype has more than one count but fewer than ten. CDR3 in DNA: TGTGCCAGCAGTCCTTATGGACAGAATCAGCCCCAGCATTTT. It yields the protein CASSPYGQNQPQHF. The chain couples TRBV6-5 to TRBJ1-5; tentatively, D is TRBD1 (6 bases). V was trimmed by 5 bases and J by 4 bases, leaving 12 bases between them. In germline, CDR1 is MNHEY, CDR2 SVGAGI. This CDR3 is 14 amino acids long.

The chain couples TRBV2 to TRBJ2-5; no definite D call. Germline V gene lookup returns CDR1 SNHLY and CDR2 FYNNEI. Trimming pared 0 bases from V and 1 base from J, leaving 9 bases between. The CDR3 loop spans 15 amino acids. CDR3 sequence reads: CASSEAQEVQETQYF. The DNA for the CDR3 is TGTGCCAGCAGTGAAGCCCAGGAAGTCCAAGAGACCCAGTACTTC.

The rearrangement joins TRBV9 to TRBJ2-2, with 9 bases aligning to TRBD2. Germline assignment: CDR1 SGDLS and CDR2 YYNGEE. V dropped 3 bases and J dropped 3; count of bases not matched to a gene: 9. The CDR3 consists of 17 residues. In DNA form, the CDR3 reads TGTGCCAGCAGCGGCGCTAGCGGGAATAAGCACACCGGGGAGCTGTTTTTT. Protein sequence: CASSGASGNKHTGELFF.

This clonotype has ten or more counts. The chain links TRBV20-1 to TRBJ2-7; possible D gene TRBD1, 5 bases. V lost 6 bases and J 0 bases, leaving 9 bases between the germline ends. Germline V lookup: CDR1 DFQATT, CDR2 SNEGSKA (reference sequence). The CDR3 sequence is 12 residues long. CDR3 protein: CSASQGSYEQYF. The CDR3 DNA reads as TGCAGTGCGAGCCAGGGCTCCTACGAGCAGTACTTC.

The chain links TRBV11-2 to TRBJ2-2; 10 bases fit TRBD1. This CDR3 comprises 16 residues. J was trimmed by 8 bases and V by 3 bases; bases with no gene match: 9. Germline V CDR1 and CDR2: SGHAT, FQNNGV. CDR3 nucleotides: TGTGCCAGCAGCTTGCAGGGGACAGGGGTTGTGGGGGAGCTGTTTTTT. Translating it yields CASSLQGTGVVGELFF.

This clonotype was seen a handful of times. Without the conserved terminal phenylalanine or tryptophan, this CDR3 likely stems from a read error. Because the CDR3's place on the DNA is in doubt, the DNA is left out and the CDR3 is given as listed by TCRdb. This rearrangement joins TRBV10-3 to TRBJ1-5; TRBD1, the table's D call, lacks a check against the DNA. The CDR3 is 14 amino acids long, termini counted. Germline CDR1 is ENHRY and CDR2 is SYGVKD. The CDR3 loop is CATGTGDSNQPRPR.

This chain connects TRBV7-2 to TRBJ1-1; 9 positions match TRBD2. Gene TRBJ2-1 matches the end of the DNA better, so the J call may be wrong. The CDR3 has 15 residues. Germline CDR1 reads SGHTA; CDR2 reads FQGNSA. The CDR3 nucleotides are TGTGCCAGCAGCCAATCTAGCGGGGTTAAGAATGAGCAGTTCTTC. Residues: CASSQSSGVKNEQFF.

This clonotype showed up just a few times. The V and J genes are TRBV19 and TRBJ2-7; D is perhaps TRBD1 (6 bases). Germline values: CDR1 LNHDA, CDR2 SQIVND (reference sequence). The CDR3 totals 14 residues. Trimming removed 6 bases from V and 3 bases from J, with 15 bases in between. CDR3 coding DNA: TGTGCCAGTAGACACCGGGACAATGACTACGAGCAGTACTTC. This encodes CASRHRDNDYEQYF.

This clonotype came up many times. The chain recombines TRBV29-1 with TRBJ1-4, with 9 bases identical to TRBD1. V was clipped by 6 bases and J by 7 bases; unmatched bases: 9. Germline CDR1 reads SQVTM; CDR2 reads ANQGSEA. This CDR3 is built from 14 residues. CDR3 loop: CSVDTGQGGEKLFF. The DNA of the CDR3 is TGCAGCGTCGATACGGGACAGGGAGGTGAAAAACTGTTTTTT.

This sequence joins TRBV10-3 and TRBJ2-7; D may be TRBD1 (5 bases). V was shortened by 7 bases and J by 7 bases, with 17 bases between the two germline ends. Germline CDR1 ENHRY, CDR2 SYGVKD. This CDR3 is 13 amino acids long. The CDR3 region is CAINGAPLGEQYF. The CDR3 DNA reads TGTGCCATCAATGGGGCGCCTCTTGGAGAGCAGTACTTC.

V and J are TRBV7-3 and TRBJ2-6, with D tentatively TRBD1 or TRBD2 (5 bases each). The V and J ends lost 6 bases and 8 bases respectively, with 17 bases between them. CDR3 length equals 15 residues. CDR1 is SGHTA, CDR2 FQGTGA, per germline. CDR3 loop: CASSFGTEETNVLTF. CDR3 DNA sequence: TGTGCCAGCAGTTTCGGGACGGAAGAGACCAACGTCCTGACTTTC.

This clonotype was picked up a small number of times. This CDR3 reads CASSGDGTLEQYF. The CDR3 region has the DNA TGTGCCAGCAGTGGCGATGGGACCCTCGAGCAGTACTTC. V and J are TRBV7-9 and TRBJ2-7; possibly TRBD1 or TRBD2 for D (5 bases each). V was cut by 6 bases and J by 6 bases, with 15 bases left in between. Germline loops: CDR1 SEHNR, CDR2 FQNEAQ (reference sequence). This CDR3 spans 13 amino acids.

This clonotype appeared many times. The rearrangement uses TRBV2 and TRBJ1-5; 7 bases agree with TRBD1. Germline V gene data show CDR1 as SNHLY and CDR2 as FYNNEI. The CDR3 covers 14 residues. V shed 8 bases and J 6 bases; nucleotides not matched to a gene: 10. The CDR3 nucleotides are TGTGCCAGCCTACGAGACAGGGAAGGTCAGCCCCAGCATTTT. Translated, it gives CASLRDREGQPQHF.

This clonotype was detected many times. DNA of the CDR3: TGCAGTGCTAGACAGACCCTGGCCGGGGAGCTGTTTTTT. Encoded protein: CSARQTLAGELFF. This sequence joins TRBV20-1 and TRBJ2-2; D gene uncertain. This CDR3 comprises 13 residues. V gave up 2 bases and J gave up 6 bases, with 10 bases separating them. Germline CDR1 and CDR2: DFQATT and SNEGSKA (reference sequence).

This sequence joins TRBV29-1 and TRBJ2-3, with a possible D match to TRBD2 (5 bases). The germline V and J ends were trimmed by 4 bases and 0 bases, with 11 bases remaining between them. Germline loops: CDR1 SQVTM, CDR2 ANQGSEA. This CDR3 spans 14 amino acids. The CDR3 nucleotides read TGCAGCGTTGGTGAGGGTATGAGCACAGATACGCAGTATTTT. This encodes CSVGEGMSTDTQYF.

This clonotype showed up just a few times. The rearrangement links TRBV7-2 to TRBJ2-7; TRBD2 is a possible D gene (5 bases). Germline V gives CDR1 SGHTA, CDR2 FQGNSA. The CDR3 runs 15 residues. Deletions cut 5 bases from V and 0 bases from J, with 14 bases between. The CDR3 spells CASSAAPGISYEQYF. The CDR3 nucleotides are TGTGCCAGCAGCGCCGCCCCCGGGATCTCCTACGAGCAGTACTTC. Together with reference TRBV7-2 and TRBJ2-7, the CDR3 gives the full variable domain: GAGVSQSPSNKVTEKGKDVELRCDPISGHTALYWYRQSLGQGLEFLIYFQGNSAPDKSGLPSDRFSAERTGGSVSTLTIQRTQQEDSAVYLCASSAAPGISYEQYFGPGTRLTVT.

The chain uses TRBV20-1 and TRBJ2-7; TRBD1 aligns across 7 bases. Germline V lookup: CDR1 DFQATT, CDR2 SNEGSKA (reference sequence). V dropped 4 bases and J dropped 2; count of bases not matched to a gene: 5. This CDR3 region has 13 residues. CDR3 bases: TGCAGTGCTACGGGACAGCGAGCCTACGAGCAGTACTTC. Protein sequence: CSATGQRAYEQYF.

The V call is TRBV12-5, the J call TRBJ1-1; unclear D gene. This CDR3 contains 13 residues. Germline V lookup: CDR1 LGHNT, CDR2 FRNRAP. Trimming cost V 2 bases and J 0 bases, with 4 bases left between them. CDR3 in amino acids: CASGLSLNTEAFF. For the CDR3, the DNA is TGTGCTAGTGGTTTGTCATTGAACACTGAAGCTTTCTTT.

This clonotype was recorded at least ten times. The chain couples TRBV7-4 to TRBJ1-1; D is unresolved. Trimming stripped 11 bases from V and 1 base from J, with 11 bases between. The CDR3 extends over 12 amino acids. Germline V gene data show CDR1 as SGHVT and CDR2 as SQSDAQ. CDR3 DNA sequence: TGTGCCCGAACTGAGGAGAACACTGAAGCTTTCTTT. Amino acids: CARTEENTEAFF. Drawing the rest from reference TRBV7-4 and TRBJ1-1, the complete variable domain is GAGVSQSPRYKVAKRGRDVALRCDSISGHVTLYWYRQTLGQGSEVLTYSQSDAQRDKSGRPSGRFSAERPERSVSTLKIQRTEQGDSAVYLCARTEENTEAFFGQGTRLTVV.

The chain has TRBV12-3 or TRBV12-4 and TRBJ1-5; D is uncertain. The CDR3 has 15 residues. V was shortened by 3 bases and J by 5 bases, with 14 bases between the two germline ends. For the CDR3, the DNA is TGTGCCAGCAGTTTGCCGACCGGATTCGATCAGCCCCAGCATTTT. It translates to CASSLPTGFDQPQHF.

The chain employs TRBV5-1 and TRBJ2-2, with D maybe TRBD1 (6 bases). With 3 bases removed from V and 2 bases from J, the gap between germline ends came to 20 bases. Germline CDR1 SGHRS, CDR2 YFSETQ. The CDR3 is 18 amino acids. The CDR3 is CASSWPPPGDVNTGELFF. CDR3 coding DNA: TGCGCCAGCAGCTGGCCCCCTCCAGGGGACGTTAACACCGGGGAGCTGTTTTTT.

Of note for this clonotype: A read error may produce the germline difference seen at one junction end. V usage is TRBV29-1 and J usage is TRBJ2-7, with D unresolved. The V gene's germline CDR1 is SQVTM and CDR2 ANQGSEA. CDR3 size: 12 residues. CDR3: CSVLGGSYEQCF. DNA of the CDR3: TGCAGCGTTTTGGGTGGTTCCTACGAGCAGTGCTTC.